The TCR beta chain under discussion was sequenced for a study of human thymus T cells. Clones were read by immunoSEQ multiplex PCR, and TCRdb kept only the in-frame ones, dropping some. The data show 55,000 to 70,000 clones, with over 85% seen just once and 6% held by the top ten. Regarding the study as a whole: There appeared to be biased usage of V and J genes in thymic and blood repertoires.

Per the germline V gene, CDR1 is MNHEY and CDR2 is SMNVEV (reference sequence). Trimming pared 4 bases from V and 2 bases from J, leaving 14 bases between. The CDR3 contains 15 residues. A note on this clone: Its antigen remains unknown.

During surgery, about 0.45-1 mL peripheral blood was drawn from four of eight donors. All available leukocytes, rather than a set cell count, yielded the blood DNA. The TCR comes from a boy in the first two years of life with a congenital heart defect but otherwise immunologically healthy. This chain links TRBV27 with TRBJ1-2; D perhaps matches TRBD1 (6 bases). Sequences were obtained from blood. The CDR3 region has the DNA TGTGCCAGCAGTTCTGTCAGGGGTCCCAACTATGGCTACACCTTC. The encoded protein is CASSSVRGPNYGYTF.